The 27 T cell receptor beta chains given below trace back to one sample, sequenced in a study of beta chain features in type 1 diabetes. Of the isolated RNA, all was reverse transcribed, and so the sequenced material was expressed TCRB transcripts. Sequencing was performed with immunoSEQ multiplex PCR; in TCRdb, only in-frame clones are kept and a portion is missing. The data contain fewer than 350,000 clones, 15% to 20% of them seen just once; the ten biggest clones take up approximately 0.046%. Sequencing was done on a sample of naive CD4+ T cells from blood. The receptors shown here come from a woman aged 18-35 years in good health.

The chain uses TRBV11-2 and TRBJ2-7; D is uncertain. Trimming pared 4 bases from V and 2 bases from J, leaving 12 bases between. The CDR3 consists of 14 residues. Germline assignment: CDR1 SGHAT and CDR2 FQNNGV. DNA for the CDR3: TGTGCCAGCAGCTCCTGGCCAGGTACCTACGAGCAGTACTTC. Protein product: CASSSWPGTYEQYF.

The V and J genes are TRBV9 and TRBJ1-1; the match to TRBD1 covers 10 bases. The CDR3 covers 12 residues. CDR1 and CDR2 (germline): SGDLS, YYNGEE. V trimming: 7 bases; J trimming: 7 bases; junction bases outside the gene matches: 4. The CDR3 loop is CASGRTGGEAFF. In DNA form, the CDR3 reads TGTGCCAGCGGTCGGACAGGGGGTGAAGCTTTCTTT.

In regard to this clone: A junction end diverges from the germline sequence, so it may reflect a read error. V is TRBV5-1 and J is TRBJ2-5, with D possibly matching TRBD2 (6 bases). Germline CDR1 SGHRS, CDR2 YFSETQ. The CDR3 consists of 13 residues. CDR3 sequence: CASSLGTQGTQYF. DNA for the CDR3: TGCGCCAGCAGCCTCGGGACTCAAGGGACCCAGTACTTC.

This clone was seen more than once but under ten times. The rearrangement joins TRBV5-4 to TRBJ2-7, with 10 bases that match TRBD2. The CDR3 spans 15 residues. With V trimmed by 0 bases and J by 2 bases, 2 bases remained unmatched. CDR1 SGHNT and CDR2 YYREEE come from the germline V gene (reference sequence). The CDR3 coding sequence is TGTGCCAGCAGCTTGGGAGGGACTAGCGCCTACGAGCAGTACTTC. Its translation is CASSLGGTSAYEQYF.

The chain employs TRBV7-9 and TRBJ2-3; 12 bases map to TRBD2. This CDR3 comprises 16 residues. Germline V gives CDR1 SEHNR, CDR2 FQNEAQ (reference sequence). V lost 5 bases and J lost 3; bases outside the gene matches: 6. The CDR3 DNA sequence: TGTGCCAGCAGCAGGATTACTAGCGGGGGGACAGATACGCAGTATTTT. Protein sequence: CASSRITSGGTDTQYF.

The chain has TRBV5-4 and TRBJ2-1; D is possibly TRBD2 (7 bases). Germline V gene lookup returns CDR1 SGHNT and CDR2 YYREEE (reference sequence). The CDR3 contains 14 residues. The V and J ends lost 4 bases and 6 bases respectively, with 14 bases between them. CDR3 in DNA: TGTGCCAGCAGCCCCTCGGCGGGGGCCAATGAGCAGTTCTTC. Translated: CASSPSAGANEQFF.

This clone was observed a handful of times. The sample contains more than one DNA sequence encoding this CDR3. V and J are TRBV4-2 and TRBJ1-5; D possibly corresponds to TRBD1 (5 bases). The CDR3 has 14 amino acids. Between the trimmed V and J ends, which lost 1 base and 4 bases, there was a span of 8 bases. Germline lookup yields CDR1 LGHNA and CDR2 YNFKEQ. CDR3 sequence: CASSQGQSNQPQHF. As DNA, the CDR3 is TGTGCCAGCAGCCAAGGACAGTCAAATCAGCCCCAGCATTTT.

The rearrangement links TRBV29-1 to TRBJ2-5; 12 bases line up with TRBD2. Trimming cost V 4 bases and J 5 bases; bases outside gene matches: 8. Germline V gives CDR1 SQVTM, CDR2 ANQGSEA. CDR3 length equals 15 residues. The CDR3 loop reads CSVGTLAGGRETQYF. The CDR3 region has the DNA TGCAGCGTTGGAACTCTAGCGGGGGGGCGGGAGACCCAGTACTTC.

CDR3 loop: CASSSGTVNQPQHF. The DNA for the CDR3 is TGTGCCAGCAGCTCCGGGACAGTCAATCAGCCCCAGCATTTT. The J gene is TRBJ1-5, the V gene TRBV7-9; 7 positions match TRBD1. The V segment lost 4 bases and the J segment 3 bases; nucleotides outside the gene matches: 3. Germline V gene sequence: CDR1 SEHNR, CDR2 FQNEAQ (reference sequence). The length of the CDR3 is 14 residues.

V is TRBV7-2 and J is TRBJ2-2, with 7 nucleotides matching TRBD2. V trimming: 0 bases; J trimming: 7 bases; junction bases outside the gene matches: 17. CDR3 length equals 19 residues. Germline CDR1 SGHTA, CDR2 FQGNSA. CDR3 in amino acids: CASSLAGLVGLVEGGELFF. The CDR3 coding sequence is TGTGCCAGCAGCTTAGCCGGACTAGTCGGTCTAGTTGAGGGCGGGGAGCTGTTTTTT.

This clone was detected only a few times. This chain uses TRBV18 with TRBJ2-7, with 7 bases identical to TRBD1. The V and J ends lost 0 bases and 7 bases, in that order; junction bases with no gene match: 6. The CDR3 runs 14 residues. Looked up from germline, CDR1 is KGHSH and CDR2 is LQKENI. Here the CDR3 DNA reads TGTGCCAGCTCACCACCGGGACAGTCTGGTGAGCAGTACTTC. Amino acid sequence: CASSPPGQSGEQYF.

V usage is TRBV6-5 and J usage is TRBJ2-5, with D possibly matching TRBD2 (5 bases). The germline V and J ends were trimmed by 8 bases and 2 bases, with 15 bases remaining between them. The CDR3 has 14 residues. From germline, CDR1 is MNHEY and CDR2 SVGAGI. The DNA for the CDR3 is TGTGCCAGCTGGGCTAGCAGTGCACAAGAGACCCAGTACTTC. This encodes CASWASSAQETQYF.

J is TRBJ2-3 and V is TRBV10-3; a weak D match, TRBD2 (5 bases). V was trimmed by 0 bases and J by 2 bases, leaving 15 bases between them. Germline assignment: CDR1 ENHRY and CDR2 SYGVKD. This CDR3 is 17 amino acids long. For the CDR3, the DNA is TGTGCCATCAGTGAGTCAGAAGTAGACTACCACACAGATACGCAGTATTTT. Amino acids: CAISESEVDYHTDTQYF.

Note on this clone: Additional DNA sequences in this sample encode the identical CDR3. The chain has TRBV5-1 and TRBJ2-3, with unresolved D. Germline lookup yields CDR1 SGHRS and CDR2 YFSETQ. The CDR3 runs 12 residues. V was cut by 2 bases and J by 2 bases, with 3 bases left in between. CDR3 in DNA: TGCGCCAGCAGCTTACTCACAGATACGCAGTATTTT. It translates to CASSLLTDTQYF.

This clone has a handful of counts. The J gene is TRBJ2-1, the V gene TRBV4-1; TRBD2 agrees at 8 bases. The CDR3 is 15 amino acids. J lost 7 bases, V lost 2 bases, and 7 bases had no gene match. Germline CDR1 and CDR2: MGHRA and YSYEKL. The CDR3 reads CASSQTSGGVNEQFF. CDR3 bases: TGCGCCAGCAGCCAAACTAGCGGAGGGGTGAATGAGCAGTTCTTC.

This clone has more than one count but fewer than ten. In DNA form, the CDR3 reads TGTGCCAGCAGTCGCTTCGACAGGGATCATCAGCCCCAGCATTTT. Translation gives CASSRFDRDHQPQHF. V is TRBV6-6 and J is TRBJ1-5; TRBD1 agrees at 7 bases. The V segment lost 5 bases and the J segment 5 bases; nucleotides outside the gene matches: 9. Germline lookup yields CDR1 MNHNY and CDR2 SVGAGI (reference sequence). CDR3 length: 15 amino acids.

The genes are TRBV5-1 and TRBJ2-7; 9 bases map to TRBD2. Germline V gene data show CDR1 as SGHRS and CDR2 as YFSETQ. This CDR3 has 16 amino acids. The V gene end was trimmed by 0 bases and the J gene end by 0 bases; junction bases not matched to a gene: 4. The CDR3 loop reads CASSLGNSGGSYEQYF. The CDR3 DNA sequence: TGCGCCAGCAGCTTGGGGAATAGCGGGGGCTCCTACGAGCAGTACTTC.

The chain is built from TRBV30 and TRBJ2-7; 7 positions agree with TRBD2. Germline V gives CDR1 GTSNPN, CDR2 SVGIG (reference sequence). The CDR3 sequence is 17 residues long. V dropped 0 bases and J dropped 0; count of bases not matched to a gene: 11. CDR3 sequence reads: CAWSVRRLAVGSYEQYF. The CDR3 DNA follows: TGTGCCTGGAGTGTTCGAAGGCTAGCGGTCGGCTCCTACGAGCAGTACTTC.

The rearrangement joins TRBV19 to TRBJ2-1, with TRBD2 matching 7 bases. CDR1 is LNHDA, CDR2 SQIVND, per germline (reference sequence). The ends lost 6 bases at V and 0 bases at J; junction bases unmatched: 5. CDR3 length: 15 amino acids. As DNA, the CDR3 is TGTGCCAGTAGCCGGCGGGGGAGCTCCTACAATGAGCAGTTCTTC. This sequence encodes CASSRRGSSYNEQFF.

The CDR3 sequence: CASSLGLAGRREETQYF. As DNA, the CDR3 is TGTGCCAGCAGCTTAGGACTAGCGGGAAGGAGGGAAGAGACCCAGTACTTC. The V and J genes are TRBV7-9 and TRBJ2-5, with 11 bases identical to TRBD2. CDR3 length: 17 residues. CDR1 and CDR2 from the germline V gene are SEHNR and FQNEAQ (reference sequence). V was pared by 1 base and J by 3 bases, with 7 bases of the junction left unmatched. Supplemented by reference TRBV7-9 and TRBJ2-5, the full variable domain reads DTGVSQNPRHKITKRGQNVTFRCDPISEHNRLYWYRQTLGQGPEFLTYFQNEAQLEKSRLLSDRFSAERPKGSFSTLEIQRTEQGDSAMYLCASSLGLAGRREETQYFGPGTRLLVL.

This clone was detected a few times. This chain links TRBV7-6 with TRBJ2-7; TRBD2 agrees at 7 bases. The CDR3 is made up of 17 amino acids. The trim removed 5 bases at V and 0 bases at J, leaving 13 bases unmatched. The germline CDR1 and CDR2 sequences are SGHVS and FNYEAQ. This CDR3 reads CASSPLELSGFSYEQYF. The CDR3 DNA reads TGTGCCAGCAGCCCATTGGAACTTAGCGGGTTCTCCTACGAGCAGTACTTC.

This clone was observed a few times. The rearrangement uses TRBV7-9 and TRBJ1-1; D call uncertain. V was shortened by 6 bases and J by 1 base, with 9 bases between the two germline ends. Germline V gives CDR1 SEHNR, CDR2 FQNEAQ (reference sequence). There are 13 residues in the CDR3. In DNA, the CDR3 is TGTGCCAGCAGAGTGGGCGAGAACACTGAAGCTTTCTTT. This sequence encodes CASRVGENTEAFF.

The chain carries TRBV20-1 and TRBJ1-2; TRBD1 might be the D (5 bases). This CDR3 has 11 residues. The germline V gene has CDR1 DFQATT and CDR2 SNEGSKA (reference sequence). Trimming shortened V by 3 bases and J by 4 bases, and 6 bases separated the two germline ends. CDR3 residues: CSARTVYGYTF. The CDR3 DNA follows: TGCAGTGCTAGGACAGTCTATGGCTACACCTTC.

The chain combines TRBV6-1 with TRBJ1-2, with D uncertain. The CDR3 consists of 14 residues. Germline values: CDR1 MNHNS, CDR2 SASEGT. Between the trimmed V and J ends, which lost 10 bases and 0 bases, there was a span of 15 bases. In nucleotides, the CDR3 is TGTGCCACCGAAGGAGGGATGTCTAACTATGGCTACACCTTC. This translates into CATEGGMSNYGYTF.

This chain joins TRBV5-1 and TRBJ1-2; D remains ambiguous. This CDR3 is built from 14 residues. The germline V gene has CDR1 SGHRS and CDR2 YFSETQ. V gave up 0 bases and J gave up 1 base, with 7 bases separating them. The CDR3 region is CASSLDRLNYGYTF. Written as DNA, the CDR3 is TGCGCCAGCAGCTTGGACCGACTTAACTATGGCTACACCTTC.

This clone was counted only a few times. The chain couples TRBV30 to TRBJ2-7; unclear D gene. The germline gives CDR1 GTSNPN, CDR2 SVGIG (reference sequence). This CDR3 is 11 amino acids long. V was pared by 8 bases and J by 6 bases, with 14 bases between. CDR3 DNA: TGTGCCGGAATGCGGAGTACCGAGCAGTACTTC. Protein sequence: CAGMRSTEQYF.

In DNA form, the CDR3 reads TGTGCCATCATGGGGGCAGGGAGTACTGAAGCTTTCTTT. Its translation is CAIMGAGSTEAFF. This rearrangement joins TRBV10-3 to TRBJ1-1; possibly TRBD1 for D (6 bases). Per the germline V gene, CDR1 is ENHRY and CDR2 is SYGVKD. The CDR3 length is 13 residues. V shed 7 bases and J shed 5 bases, with 14 bases lying between them.